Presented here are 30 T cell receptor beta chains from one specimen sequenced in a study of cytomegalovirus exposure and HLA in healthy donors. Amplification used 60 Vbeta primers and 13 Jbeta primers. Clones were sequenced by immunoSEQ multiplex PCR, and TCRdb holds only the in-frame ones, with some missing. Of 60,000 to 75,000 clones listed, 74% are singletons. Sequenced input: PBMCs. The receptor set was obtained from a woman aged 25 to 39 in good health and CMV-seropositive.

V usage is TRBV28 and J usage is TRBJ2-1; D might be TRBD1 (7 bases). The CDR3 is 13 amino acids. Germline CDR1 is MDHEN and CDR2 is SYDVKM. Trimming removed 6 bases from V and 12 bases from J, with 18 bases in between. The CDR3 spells CASRPTQGTPQFF. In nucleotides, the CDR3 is TGTGCCAGCAGGCCAACACAGGGGACTCCGCAGTTCTTC.

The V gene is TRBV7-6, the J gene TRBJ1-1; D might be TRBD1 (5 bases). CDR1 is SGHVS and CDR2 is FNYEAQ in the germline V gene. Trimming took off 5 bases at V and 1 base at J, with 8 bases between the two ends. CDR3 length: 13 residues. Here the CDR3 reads CASSTTGNTEAFF. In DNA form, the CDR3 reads TGTGCCAGCAGCACAACAGGGAACACTGAAGCTTTCTTT.

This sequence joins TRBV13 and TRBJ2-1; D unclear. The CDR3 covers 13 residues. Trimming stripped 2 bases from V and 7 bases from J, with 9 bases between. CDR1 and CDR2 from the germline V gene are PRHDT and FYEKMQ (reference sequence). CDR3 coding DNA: TGTGCCAGCAGCTTACAGGTCCTAAATGAGCAGTTCTTC. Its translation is CASSLQVLNEQFF.

Written as DNA, the CDR3 is TGTGCCTGGAGGCTACGAGACATGTCAGAGACCCAGTACTTC. It encodes CAWRLRDMSETQYF. The V gene is TRBV30, the J gene TRBJ2-5, with D unclear. Germline V gives CDR1 GTSNPN, CDR2 SVGIG (reference sequence). This CDR3 has 14 residues. Trimming left V 3 bases short and J 4 bases short, with 15 bases between.

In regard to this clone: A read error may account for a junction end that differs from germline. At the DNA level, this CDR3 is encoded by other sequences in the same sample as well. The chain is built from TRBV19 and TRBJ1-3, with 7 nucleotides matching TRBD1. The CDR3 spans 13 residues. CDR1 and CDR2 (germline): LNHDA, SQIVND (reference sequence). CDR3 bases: TGCGCCAGTTCGACAGGGATCGGAAACACCATATATTTT. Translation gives CASSTGIGNTIYF.

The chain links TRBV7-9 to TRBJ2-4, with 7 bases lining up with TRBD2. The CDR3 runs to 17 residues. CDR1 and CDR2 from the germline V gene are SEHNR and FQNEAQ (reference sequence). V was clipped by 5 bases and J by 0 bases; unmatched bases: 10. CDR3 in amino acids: CASSRASGGLAKNIQYF. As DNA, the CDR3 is TGTGCCAGCAGCCGCGCTTCGGGGGGACTAGCCAAAAACATTCAGTACTTC.

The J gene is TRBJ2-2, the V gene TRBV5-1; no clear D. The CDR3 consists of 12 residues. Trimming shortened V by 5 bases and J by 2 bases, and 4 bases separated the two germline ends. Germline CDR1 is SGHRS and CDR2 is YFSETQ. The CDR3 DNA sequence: TGCGCCAGCAGACAAAACACCGGGGAGCTGTTTTTT. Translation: CASRQNTGELFF.

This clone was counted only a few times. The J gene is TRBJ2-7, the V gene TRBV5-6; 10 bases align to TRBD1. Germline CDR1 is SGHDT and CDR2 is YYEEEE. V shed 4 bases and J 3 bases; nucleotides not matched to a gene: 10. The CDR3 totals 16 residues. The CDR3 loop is CASSQLGQGINYEQYF. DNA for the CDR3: TGTGCCAGCAGCCAGCTGGGACAGGGGATTAACTACGAGCAGTACTTC.

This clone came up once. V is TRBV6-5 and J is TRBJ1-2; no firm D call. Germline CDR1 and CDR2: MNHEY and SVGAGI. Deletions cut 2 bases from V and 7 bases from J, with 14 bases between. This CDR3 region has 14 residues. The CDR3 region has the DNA TGTGCCAGCAGTTACGCCTCACGGGATCGTGGCTACACCTTC. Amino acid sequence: CASSYASRDRGYTF.

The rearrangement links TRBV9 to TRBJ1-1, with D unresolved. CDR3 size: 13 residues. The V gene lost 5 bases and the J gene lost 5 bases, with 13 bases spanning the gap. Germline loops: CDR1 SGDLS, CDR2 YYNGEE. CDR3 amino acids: CASSSGLRTEAFF. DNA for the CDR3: TGTGCCAGCAGTTCAGGACTCCGGACTGAAGCTTTCTTT.

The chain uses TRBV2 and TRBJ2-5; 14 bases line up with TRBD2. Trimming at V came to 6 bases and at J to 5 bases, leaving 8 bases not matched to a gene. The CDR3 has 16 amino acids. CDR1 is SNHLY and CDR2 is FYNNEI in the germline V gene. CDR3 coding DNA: TGTGCCAGCAGGCTGGGACTAGCGGGAGTACGGGAGACCCAGTACTTC. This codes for CASRLGLAGVRETQYF.

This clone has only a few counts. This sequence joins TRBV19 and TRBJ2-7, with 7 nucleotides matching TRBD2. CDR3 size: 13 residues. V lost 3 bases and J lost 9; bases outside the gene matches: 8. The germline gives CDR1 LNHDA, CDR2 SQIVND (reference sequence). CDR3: CASSIAGRDAQYF. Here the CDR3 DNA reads TGTGCCAGTAGTATCGCAGGGAGGGACGCGCAGTACTTC.

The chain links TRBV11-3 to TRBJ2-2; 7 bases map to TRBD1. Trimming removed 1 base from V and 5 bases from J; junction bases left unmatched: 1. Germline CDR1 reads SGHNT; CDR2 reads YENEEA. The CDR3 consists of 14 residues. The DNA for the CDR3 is TGTGCCAGCAGCTTAGGACAGGGAACCGGGGAGCTGTTTTTT. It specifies CASSLGQGTGELFF.

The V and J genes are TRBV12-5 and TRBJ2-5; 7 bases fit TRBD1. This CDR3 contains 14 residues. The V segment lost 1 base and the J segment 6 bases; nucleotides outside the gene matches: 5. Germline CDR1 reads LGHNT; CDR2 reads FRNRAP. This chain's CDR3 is CASGLATGVQTQYF. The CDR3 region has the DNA TGTGCTAGTGGTTTGGCCACAGGGGTGCAGACCCAGTACTTC.

This CDR3 is CASSHRMTIAGGPHYEQYF. CDR3 DNA sequence: TGCGCCAGCAGCCATCGCATGACCATAGCGGGAGGGCCCCACTACGAGCAGTACTTC. The chain uses TRBV4-1 and TRBJ2-7; TRBD2 matches at 11 bases. This CDR3 contains 19 residues. Germline V gives CDR1 MGHRA, CDR2 YSYEKL. The V and J ends lost 3 bases and 3 bases, in that order; junction bases with no gene match: 16.

The CDR3 reads CAGTSGTGSSYNEQFF. The DNA of the CDR3 is TGTGCCGGCACCTCCGGGACAGGGAGCTCCTACAATGAGCAGTTCTTC. The chain employs TRBV30 and TRBJ2-1; 9 positions agree with TRBD1. After removal of 8 bases from V and 0 bases from J, the junction contained 11 bases not matched to a gene. The CDR3 runs to 16 residues. CDR1 and CDR2 from the germline V gene are GTSNPN and SVGIG (reference sequence). The variable domain in full, with the rest retrieved from reference TRBV30 and TRBJ2-1, is SQTIHQWPATLVQPVGSPLSLECTVEGTSNPNLYWYRQAAGRGLQLLFYSVGIGQISSEVPQNLSASRPQDRQFILSSKKLLLSDSGFYLCAGTSGTGSSYNEQFFGPGTRLTVL.

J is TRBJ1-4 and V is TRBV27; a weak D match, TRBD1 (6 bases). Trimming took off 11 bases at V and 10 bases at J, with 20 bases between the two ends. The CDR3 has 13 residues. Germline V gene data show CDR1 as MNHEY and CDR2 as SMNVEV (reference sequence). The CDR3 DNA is TGTGCCGCAGGGGCCGGGGACCCAAGAAAACTGTTTTTT. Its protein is CAAGAGDPRKLFF.

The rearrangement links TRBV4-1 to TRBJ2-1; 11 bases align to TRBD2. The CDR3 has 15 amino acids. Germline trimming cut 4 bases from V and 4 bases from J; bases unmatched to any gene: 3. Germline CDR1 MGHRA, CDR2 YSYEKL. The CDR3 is CASSLTSGSYNEQFF. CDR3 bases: TGCGCCAGCAGCCTCACTAGCGGGAGTTACAATGAGCAGTTCTTC.

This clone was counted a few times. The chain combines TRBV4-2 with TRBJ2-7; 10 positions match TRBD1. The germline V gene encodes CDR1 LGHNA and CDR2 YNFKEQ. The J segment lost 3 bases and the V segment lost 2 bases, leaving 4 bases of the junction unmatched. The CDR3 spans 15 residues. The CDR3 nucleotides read TGTGCCAGCAGCCAAAACCGGGACAGGGGCTACGAGCAGTACTTC. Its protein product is CASSQNRDRGYEQYF.

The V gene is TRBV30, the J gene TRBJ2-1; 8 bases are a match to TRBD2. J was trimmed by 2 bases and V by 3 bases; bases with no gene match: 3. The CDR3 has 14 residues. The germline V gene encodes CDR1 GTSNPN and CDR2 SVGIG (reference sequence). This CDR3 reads CAWRVAGPYNEQFF. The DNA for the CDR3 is TGTGCCTGGAGGGTAGCGGGGCCCTACAATGAGCAGTTCTTC.

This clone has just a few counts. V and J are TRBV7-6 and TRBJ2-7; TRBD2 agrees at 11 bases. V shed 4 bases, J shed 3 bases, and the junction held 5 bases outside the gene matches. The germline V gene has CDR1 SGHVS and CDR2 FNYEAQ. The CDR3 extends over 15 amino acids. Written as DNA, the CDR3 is TGTGCCAGCAGCTCCTCCGGGACTAGCGGCTACGAGCAGTACTTC. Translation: CASSSSGTSGYEQYF. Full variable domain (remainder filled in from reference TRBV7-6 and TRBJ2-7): GAGVSQSPRYKVTKRGQDVALRCDPISGHVSLYWYRQALGQGPEFLTYFNYEAQQDKSGLPNDRFSAERPEGSISTLTIQRTEQRDSAMYRCASSSSGTSGYEQYFGPGTRLTVT.

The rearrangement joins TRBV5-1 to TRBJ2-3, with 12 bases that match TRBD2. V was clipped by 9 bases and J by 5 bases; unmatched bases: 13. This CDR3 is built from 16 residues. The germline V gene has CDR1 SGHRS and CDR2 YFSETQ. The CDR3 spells CATLPTSGSRRDTQYF. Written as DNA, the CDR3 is TGCGCCACCTTGCCGACTAGCGGGAGCCGGAGAGATACGCAGTATTTT.

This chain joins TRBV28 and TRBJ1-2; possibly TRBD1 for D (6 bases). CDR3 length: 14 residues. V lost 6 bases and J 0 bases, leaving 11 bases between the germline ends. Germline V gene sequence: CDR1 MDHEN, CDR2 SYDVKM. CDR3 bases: TGTGCCAGCAGGATTCAGGGGACTAACTATGGCTACACCTTC. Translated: CASRIQGTNYGYTF.

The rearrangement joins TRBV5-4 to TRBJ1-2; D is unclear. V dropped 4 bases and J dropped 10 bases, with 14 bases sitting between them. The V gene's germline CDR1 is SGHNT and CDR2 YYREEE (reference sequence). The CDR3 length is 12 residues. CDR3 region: CASSTSTADYTF. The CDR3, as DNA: TGTGCCAGCAGCACCTCAACCGCGGACTACACCTTC. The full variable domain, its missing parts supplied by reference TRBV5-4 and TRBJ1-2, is ETGVTQSPTHLIKTRGQQVTLRCSSQSGHNTVSWYQQALGQGPQFIFQYYREEENGRGNFPPRFSGLQFPNYSSELNVNALELDDSALYLCASSTSTADYTFGSGTRLTVV.

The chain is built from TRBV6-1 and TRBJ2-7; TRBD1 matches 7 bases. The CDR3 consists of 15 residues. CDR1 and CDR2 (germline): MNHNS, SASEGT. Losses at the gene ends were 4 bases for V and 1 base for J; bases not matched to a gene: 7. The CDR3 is CASSVTGAQSYEQYF. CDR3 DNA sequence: TGTGCCAGCAGTGTTACAGGGGCCCAATCCTACGAGCAGTACTTC.

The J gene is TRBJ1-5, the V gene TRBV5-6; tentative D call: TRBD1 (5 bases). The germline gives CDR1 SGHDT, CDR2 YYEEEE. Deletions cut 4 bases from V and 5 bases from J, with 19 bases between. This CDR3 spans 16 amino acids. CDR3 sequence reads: CASSQRKTRGDQPQHF. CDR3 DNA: TGTGCCAGCAGCCAAAGAAAAACAAGGGGCGATCAGCCCCAGCATTTT.

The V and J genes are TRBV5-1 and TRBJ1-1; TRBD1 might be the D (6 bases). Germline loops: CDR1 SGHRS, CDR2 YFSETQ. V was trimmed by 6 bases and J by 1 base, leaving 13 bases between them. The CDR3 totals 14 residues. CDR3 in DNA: TGCGCCAGCAACCCTGGACAGACGAACACTGAAGCTTTCTTT. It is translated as CASNPGQTNTEAFF. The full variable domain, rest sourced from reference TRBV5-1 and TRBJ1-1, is KAGVTQTPRYLIKTRGQQVTLSCSPISGHRSVSWYQQTPGQGLQFLFEYFSETQRNKGNFPGRFSGRQFSNSRSEMNVSTLELGDSALYLCASNPGQTNTEAFFGQGTRLTVV.

CDR3 amino acids: CAWNRLRDQPQHF. DNA for the CDR3: TGTGCCTGGAACAGGTTAAGGGATCAGCCCCAGCATTTT. The V gene is TRBV30, the J gene TRBJ1-5, with a weak D call TRBD1 (5 bases). The CDR3 consists of 13 residues. In germline, CDR1 is GTSNPN, CDR2 SVGIG (reference sequence). The V gene lost 4 bases and the J gene lost 5 bases, with 12 bases spanning the gap.

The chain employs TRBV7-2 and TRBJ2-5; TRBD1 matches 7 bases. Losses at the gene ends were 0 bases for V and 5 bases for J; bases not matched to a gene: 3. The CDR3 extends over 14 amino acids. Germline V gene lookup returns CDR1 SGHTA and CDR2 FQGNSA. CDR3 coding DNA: TGTGCCAGCAGCTTAGCAGGGGGCTCGGAGACCCAGTACTTC. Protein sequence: CASSLAGGSETQYF.

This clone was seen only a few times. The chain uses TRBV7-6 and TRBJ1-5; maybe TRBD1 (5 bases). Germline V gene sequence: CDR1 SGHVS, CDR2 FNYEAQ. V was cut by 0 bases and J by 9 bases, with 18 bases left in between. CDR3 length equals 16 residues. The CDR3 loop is CASSLAVGAIGGPQHF. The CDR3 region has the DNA TGTGCCAGCAGCTTAGCAGTAGGGGCCATCGGGGGGCCCCAGCATTTT.